Each of the 16 T cell receptor beta chains below was sequenced from the same sample in a study of blood T cells in healthy people across ages. For the second PCR, which ran for about 6 to 11 cycles, a sample-barcoded 5' primer and a J-beta primer mix were used. One entry per CDR3 protein results from TCRdb running MiXCR on the 5' RACE reads. This table holds roughly 720,000 distinct CDR3 sequences, about 48% found once. The sample consisted of blood. The source is a man at least 80 years old in good health.

Only a few counts were recorded for this clonotype. The rearrangement joins TRBV29-1 to TRBJ2-7; 8 nucleotides line up with TRBD1. The V and J ends lost 4 bases and 3 bases, in that order; junction bases with no gene match: 8. Germline V lookup: CDR1 SQVTM, CDR2 ANQGSEA. CDR3 length equals 14 residues. This CDR3 reads CSVAVGTGNYEQYF. The CDR3 DNA reads as TGCAGCGTTGCTGTTGGGACAGGTAACTACGAGCAGTACTTC.

This clonotype was counted once. The J gene is TRBJ2-5, the V gene TRBV4-1, with D possibly being TRBD2 (5 bases). The CDR3 runs to 15 residues. Germline assignment: CDR1 MGHRA and CDR2 YSYEKL. Trimming took off 2 bases at V and 14 bases at J, with 24 bases between the two ends. The CDR3 spells CASSQIGRRANEHYF. The DNA of the CDR3 is TGCGCCAGCAGCCAAATAGGGCGGCGGGCCAATGAGCACTACTTC.

CDR3 loop: CSASQLAGGPSKTDTQYF. The CDR3 nucleotides are TGCAGTGCTAGTCAACTAGCGGGAGGGCCGTCGAAGACAGATACGCAGTATTTT. The V gene is TRBV20-1, the J gene TRBJ2-3, with 13 nucleotides matching TRBD2. This CDR3 comprises 18 residues. V was clipped by 3 bases and J by 3 bases; unmatched bases: 12. Per germline, CDR1 DFQATT and CDR2 SNEGSKA (reference sequence).

This chain connects TRBV11-2 to TRBJ2-3; 10 nucleotides line up with TRBD1. In germline, CDR1 is SGHAT, CDR2 FQNNGV. Unmatched junction bases numbered 19, after V lost 5 bases and J lost 14 bases. The CDR3 has 16 amino acids. The CDR3 spells CASSLGQGSSHRYAYF. CDR3 DNA sequence: TGTGCCAGCAGCCTGGGACAGGGGTCCTCCCACAGATACGCGTATTTT.

The CDR3 sequence is CATSRGGPYEQYF. CDR3 coding DNA: TGTGCCACCAGCAGAGGAGGGCCATACGAGCAGTACTTC. This chain links TRBV15 with TRBJ2-7; D possibly corresponds to TRBD2 (5 bases). The germline gives CDR1 LNHNV, CDR2 YYDKDF (reference sequence). Trimming took off 1 base at V and 4 bases at J, with 8 bases between the two ends. This CDR3 is 13 amino acids long.

This chain connects TRBV6-5 to TRBJ1-5; no definite D call. V lost 0 bases and J lost 1, with 10 bases in between. The germline V gene encodes CDR1 MNHEY and CDR2 SVGAGI. CDR3 length: 16 residues. CDR3 in DNA: TGTGCCAGCAGTTACTCCGGCACGGGAAGCAATCAGCCCCAGCATTTT. It encodes CASSYSGTGSNQPQHF.

This clonotype was detected only once. The rearrangement links TRBV7-8 to TRBJ1-1; weak D call: TRBD1 (5 bases). V lost 6 bases and J lost 4, with 12 bases in between. Per germline, CDR1 SGHVS and CDR2 FQNEAQ. This CDR3 is 13 amino acids long. CDR3 in amino acids: CASRRDRSTEAFF. The CDR3 bases are TGTGCCAGCAGGCGGGACCGGTCCACTGAAGCTTTCTTT.

The genes are TRBV6-5 and TRBJ2-7; D unresolved. Germline CDR1 reads MNHEY; CDR2 reads SVGAGI. Trimming took 0 bases from V and 1 from J, leaving 16 bases between them. The CDR3 runs to 17 residues. DNA for the CDR3: TGTGCCAGCAGTTACTCCTGGGGTACCGCGGATTCCTACGAGCAGTACTTC. Protein: CASSYSWGTADSYEQYF.

This clonotype was found many times. V gene TRBV20-1 combines with J gene TRBJ2-7; D is perhaps TRBD2 (5 bases). The length of the CDR3 is 14 residues. V was trimmed by 1 base and J by 5 bases, leaving 15 bases between them. Looked up from germline, CDR1 is DFQATT and CDR2 is SNEGSKA (reference sequence). CDR3 loop: CSARVAGVLDEQYF. In DNA, the CDR3 is TGCAGTGCTAGAGTGGCCGGGGTCCTGGACGAGCAGTACTTC.

This clonotype showed up just a few times. The J gene is TRBJ1-4, the V gene TRBV21-1; TRBD1, as called in the table, went unchecked against the DNA. TRBV21-1 is deemed a pseudogene. The CDR3 sequence is 16 residues long. The CDR3 DNA reads TGTGCCAGCAGCCCAATCCCAGCCCACAGGTGGGAAAAACTGTTTTTT. Its protein is CASSPIPAHRWEKLFF.

V gene TRBV5-1 combines with J gene TRBJ2-7; D is unclear. Germline CDR1 and CDR2: SGHRS and YFSETQ. CDR3 length: 15 amino acids. Trimming removed 0 bases from V and 3 bases from J, with 13 bases in between. This CDR3 reads CASSLAPSRIYEQYF. CDR3 in DNA: TGCGCCAGCAGCTTGGCCCCGTCCAGGATCTACGAGCAGTACTTC.

The V call is TRBV20-1, the J call TRBJ1-3; D gene ambiguous. CDR3 length equals 14 residues. The ends were cut back, 3 bases at V and 0 bases at J, with 9 bases in the middle. Germline V gene sequence: CDR1 DFQATT, CDR2 SNEGSKA (reference sequence). This chain's CDR3 is CSASASVSGNTIYF. CDR3 in DNA: TGCAGTGCTAGTGCGTCGGTCTCTGGAAACACCATATATTTT.

In the case of this clonotype: A read error may produce the germline difference seen at one junction end. J is TRBJ2-7 and V is TRBV7-9, with TRBD1 as a possible D gene (5 bases). This CDR3 is 15 amino acids long. The germline CDR1 and CDR2 sequences are SEHNR and FQNEAQ (reference sequence). The DNA for the CDR3 is TGTGCCAACAGCTTAGGGGCGGCAAGCTCCTACGAGCAGTACTTC. Translated, it gives CANSLGAASSYEQYF.

V usage is TRBV5-1 and J usage is TRBJ2-2; no clear D. The germline V gene encodes CDR1 SGHRS and CDR2 YFSETQ. V lost 7 bases and J lost 2, with 12 bases in between. The CDR3 runs to 14 residues. This CDR3 is CASRPTDNTGELFF. The CDR3 DNA follows: TGCGCCAGCCGACCCACAGATAACACCGGGGAGCTGTTTTTT.

This chain connects TRBV18 to TRBJ2-4; TRBD2 is a possible D gene (5 bases). The J call may be incorrect, as the DNA end agrees better with TRBJ2-7. The CDR3 extends over 13 amino acids. Germline CDR1 reads KGHSH; CDR2 reads LQKENI. The CDR3 spells CASSPDMGSEQYF. The CDR3 DNA sequence: TGTGCCAGCTCACCGGATATGGGGAGCGAGCAGTACTTC.

The chain links TRBV18 to TRBJ2-7; 14 bases map to TRBD2. TRBJ2-5 matches the DNA end more closely, so the J call is doubtful. Germline assignment: CDR1 KGHSH and CDR2 LQKENI. The CDR3 length is 20 residues. This CDR3 reads CASSPPNERLAGGRKETQYF. In nucleotides, the CDR3 is TGTGCCAGCTCACCACCGAATGAAAGACTAGCGGGAGGGCGGAAGGAGACCCAGTACTTC.